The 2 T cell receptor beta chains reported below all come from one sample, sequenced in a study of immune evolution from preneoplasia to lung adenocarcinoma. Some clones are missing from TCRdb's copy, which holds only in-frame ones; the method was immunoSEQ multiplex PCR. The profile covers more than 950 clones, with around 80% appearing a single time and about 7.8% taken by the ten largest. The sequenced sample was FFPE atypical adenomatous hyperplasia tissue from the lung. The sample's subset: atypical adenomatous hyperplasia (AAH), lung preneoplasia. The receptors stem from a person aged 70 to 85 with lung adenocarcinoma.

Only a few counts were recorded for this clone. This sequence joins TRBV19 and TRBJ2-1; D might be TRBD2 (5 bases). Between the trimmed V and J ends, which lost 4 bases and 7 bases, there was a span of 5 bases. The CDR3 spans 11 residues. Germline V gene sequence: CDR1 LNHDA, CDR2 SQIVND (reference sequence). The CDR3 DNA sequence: TGTGCCAGTAGTAGGACTAATGAGCAGTTCTTC. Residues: CASSRTNEQFF.

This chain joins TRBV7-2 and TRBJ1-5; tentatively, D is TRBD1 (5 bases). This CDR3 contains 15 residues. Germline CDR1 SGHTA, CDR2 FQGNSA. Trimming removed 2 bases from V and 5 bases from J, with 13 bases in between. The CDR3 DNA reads TGTGCCAGCAGCTTAACAGGCGGGGAGTATCAGCCCCAGCATTTT. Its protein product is CASSLTGGEYQPQHF.